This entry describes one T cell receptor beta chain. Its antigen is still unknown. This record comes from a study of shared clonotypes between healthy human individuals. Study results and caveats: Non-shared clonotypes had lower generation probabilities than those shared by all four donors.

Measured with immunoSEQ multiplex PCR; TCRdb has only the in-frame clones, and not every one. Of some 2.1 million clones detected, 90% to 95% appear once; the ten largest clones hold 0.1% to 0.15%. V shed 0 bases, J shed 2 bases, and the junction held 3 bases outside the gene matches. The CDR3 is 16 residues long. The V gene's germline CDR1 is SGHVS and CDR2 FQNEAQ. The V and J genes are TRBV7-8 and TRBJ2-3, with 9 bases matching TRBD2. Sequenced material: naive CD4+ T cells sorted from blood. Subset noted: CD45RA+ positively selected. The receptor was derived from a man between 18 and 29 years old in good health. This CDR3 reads CASSLAGGGVTDTQYF. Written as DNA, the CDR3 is TGTGCCAGCAGCTTAGCGGGCGGGGGGGTCACAGATACGCAGTATTTT.